Sequencing of this T cell receptor beta chain was carried out in a study of blood T cell repertoires in COVID-19. Study-level information: Acute and convalescent COVID-19 specimens originated in the United States, Italy and Spain.

In germline, CDR1 is SGHAT, CDR2 FQNNGV. This CDR3 region has 15 residues. Deletions cut 6 bases from V and 6 bases from J, with 21 bases between. Here immunoSEQ multiplex PCR was the method, and the copy in TCRdb shows in-frame clones only, minus some. The profile shows hundreds of thousands of clones, 87% of them singletons. The sequencing sample was made of peripheral blood. This receptor was identified in a man between 18 and 35 years old with active or convalescent COVID-19. The chain combines TRBV11-2 with TRBJ2-7, with D perhaps matching TRBD2 (6 bases). The DNA of the CDR3 is TGTGCCAGCAGTTCGAACCGGGACTCCAATGTCGAGCAGTACTTC. It yields the protein CASSSNRDSNVEQYF.